Shown below are 28 T cell receptor beta chains from a single sample sequenced in a study of identical twins. TCRdb used MiXCR to reprocess the 5' RACE reads, holding one entry per CDR3 protein. The profile shows under 300,000 distinct CDR3 sequences, over 12% of them singletons. The sequenced sample was memory (CD45RO+) T cells sorted from blood. These TCRs come from a woman in her late teens or twenties in good health.

The J gene is TRBJ2-7, the V gene TRBV14; D remains ambiguous. The CDR3 contains 14 residues. Germline V gene sequence: CDR1 SGHDN, CDR2 FVKESK. Trimming removed 2 bases from V and 5 bases from J, with 13 bases in between. The CDR3 DNA is TGTGCCAGCAGCCAAAGCCGTACTGTAAACGAGCAGTACTTC. It codes for CASSQSRTVNEQYF.

The rearrangement uses TRBV2 and TRBJ2-3; possible D gene TRBD2, 5 bases. Germline CDR1 and CDR2: SNHLY and FYNNEI. V shed 11 bases and J shed 4 bases, with 13 bases lying between them. The CDR3 is 12 amino acids. The CDR3 spells CARESEADTQYF. CDR3 nucleotide sequence: TGTGCCCGAGAGTCGGAGGCAGATACGCAGTATTTT.

The chain couples TRBV11-3 to TRBJ2-1; D may be TRBD2 (7 bases). Trimming shortened V by 0 bases and J by 10 bases, and 19 bases separated the two germline ends. CDR3 size: 16 residues. CDR1 is SGHNT, CDR2 YENEEA, per germline. CDR3 sequence (DNA): TGTGCCAGCAGCTTAGAGGGGGGGGCCCCCAAAATGGAGCAGTTCTTC. It codes for CASSLEGGAPKMEQFF.

This clonotype was picked up many times. V usage is TRBV14 and J usage is TRBJ1-1; D is possibly TRBD1 (5 bases). The CDR3 contains 14 residues. V was cut by 3 bases and J by 8 bases, with 16 bases left in between. CDR1 SGHDN and CDR2 FVKESK come from the germline V gene. This chain's CDR3 is CASSQFQGGIEAFF. Written as DNA, the CDR3 is TGTGCCAGCAGCCAGTTTCAGGGTGGAATCGAAGCTTTCTTT.

This clonotype was detected many times. This sequence joins TRBV9 and TRBJ2-1; D is perhaps TRBD1 (6 bases). In germline, CDR1 is SGDLS, CDR2 YYNGEE. The CDR3 contains 14 residues. V was trimmed by 4 bases and J by 5 bases, leaving 13 bases between them. This chain's CDR3 is CASSSRTENNEQFF. The CDR3 region has the DNA TGTGCCAGCAGCTCGAGGACAGAGAACAATGAGCAGTTCTTC. Combining the CDR3 with reference TRBV9 and TRBJ2-1 gives the whole variable domain DSGVTQTPKHLITATGQRVTLRCSPRSGDLSVYWYQQSLDQGLQFLIQYYNGEERAKGNILERFSAQQFPDLHSELNLSSLELGDSALYFCASSSRTENNEQFFGPGTRLTVL.

There are many counts of this clonotype. The chain is built from TRBV12-3 or TRBV12-4 and TRBJ1-2; D is unclear. The V gene lost 5 bases and the J gene lost 2 bases, with 9 bases spanning the gap. The CDR3 runs 13 residues. This CDR3 is CASSLQPNYGYTF. Written as DNA, the CDR3 is TGTGCCAGCAGTCTACAGCCAAACTATGGCTACACCTTC.

The gene calls are TRBV2 and TRBJ1-2, with D hard to call. The V end was cut by 6 bases, the J end by 0 bases, with 5 bases between. Looked up from germline, CDR1 is SNHLY and CDR2 is FYNNEI. The CDR3 loop spans 12 amino acids. CDR3 in amino acids: CASSNTNYGYTF. The DNA of the CDR3 is TGTGCCAGCAGCAATACTAACTATGGCTACACCTTC. Complete variable domain (other parts from reference TRBV2 and TRBJ1-2): EPEVTQTPSHQVTQMGQEVILRCVPISNHLYFYWYRQILGQKVEFLVSFYNNEISEKSEIFDDQFSVERPDGSNFTLKIRSTKLEDSAMYFCASSNTNYGYTFGSGTRLTVV.

This clonotype was observed many times. In nucleotides, the CDR3 is TGCAGCGTTGAAGAGGCTGAAGCTTTCTTT. It is translated as CSVEEAEAFF. This chain joins TRBV29-1 and TRBJ1-1; D is undetermined. Deletions cut 0 bases from V and 6 bases from J, with 2 bases between. This CDR3 contains 10 residues. Germline CDR1 and CDR2: SQVTM and ANQGSEA.

This clonotype was detected only a few times. The chain joins TRBV25-1 to TRBJ2-2; 9 nucleotides match TRBD1. The CDR3 totals 17 residues. Trimming cost V 3 bases and J 6 bases; bases outside gene matches: 11. CDR1 MGHDK and CDR2 SYGVNS come from the germline V gene. CDR3 nucleotide sequence: TGTGCCAGCAGTGACCTTACGGGACAGGGCCTCCCCGGGGAGCTGTTTTTT. Amino acids: CASSDLTGQGLPGELFF.

This clonotype turned up a few times. The chain joins TRBV4-3 to TRBJ1-2, with no clear D. The CDR3 is made up of 15 amino acids. CDR1 is LGHNA, CDR2 YSLEER, per germline. V was cut by 0 bases and J by 2 bases, with 10 bases left in between. The CDR3 reads CASSQDLTGNYGYTF. The CDR3 DNA follows: TGCGCCAGCAGCCAAGATTTAACGGGGAACTATGGCTACACCTTC.

CDR3 loop: CASSLGTLHNEQFF. The CDR3, as DNA: TGTGCCAGCAGCTTAGGGACTTTACACAATGAGCAGTTCTTC. The V and J genes are TRBV7-9 and TRBJ2-1, with D maybe TRBD2 (5 bases). Germline V gene lookup returns CDR1 SEHNR and CDR2 FQNEAQ (reference sequence). The CDR3 is 14 amino acids. V was pared by 1 base and J by 5 bases, with 9 bases between.

This clonotype was seen only a few times. This rearrangement joins TRBV20-1 to TRBJ2-1; tentatively, D is TRBD2 (6 bases). Between the trimmed V and J ends, which lost 3 bases and 12 bases, there was a span of 15 bases. CDR3 length equals 12 residues. CDR1 DFQATT and CDR2 SNEGSKA come from the germline V gene (reference sequence). The CDR3 region is CSARGGWGWQFF. In DNA, the CDR3 is TGCAGTGCTAGGGGGGGATGGGGATGGCAGTTCTTC.

CDR3 nucleotides: TGTGCCAGCAGCGGGGGGGTCGGGTACGAGCAGTACTTC. Translation: CASSGGVGYEQYF. The chain joins TRBV6-6 to TRBJ2-7; 8 nucleotides align to TRBD2. The CDR3 has 13 residues. The V gene end was trimmed by 6 bases and the J gene end by 4 bases; junction bases not matched to a gene: 5. The germline CDR1 and CDR2 sequences are MNHNY and SVGAGI (reference sequence).

Note on this clonotype: One end of the junction does not line up with germline, which may come from a read error. The chain carries TRBV10-3 and TRBJ1-2; perhaps TRBD1 as D (6 bases). Germline values: CDR1 ENHRY, CDR2 SYGVKD. The CDR3 loop spans 12 amino acids. The CDR3, as DNA: TGTGTCATCGGCGGGGGCCCGGGTGGCTACACCTTC. This sequence encodes CVIGGGPGGYTF.

The CDR3 is CASSFPGASYEQYF. The CDR3 DNA follows: TGTGCCAGCAGTTTCCCAGGGGCCTCCTACGAGCAGTACTTC. The chain employs TRBV12-3 or TRBV12-4 and TRBJ2-7, with D possibly TRBD1 on 6 matching bases. The V and J ends lost 3 bases and 0 bases respectively, with 9 bases between them. The CDR3 covers 14 residues.

This chain joins TRBV5-1 and TRBJ1-2; no definite D call. CDR3 length: 14 residues. Trimming stripped 0 bases from V and 4 bases from J, with 10 bases between. The V gene's germline CDR1 is SGHRS and CDR2 YFSETQ. The CDR3 nucleotides read TGCGCCAGCAGCTTGGAGAAGGCGAGCTATGGCTACACCTTC. Amino acids: CASSLEKASYGYTF.

J is TRBJ2-1 and V is TRBV9; possible D gene TRBD1, 5 bases. V was trimmed by 2 bases and J by 6 bases, leaving 9 bases between them. The CDR3 extends over 13 amino acids. Germline assignment: CDR1 SGDLS and CDR2 YYNGEE. CDR3 loop: CASSVQGANEQFF. The DNA for the CDR3 is TGTGCCAGCAGCGTGCAGGGCGCCAATGAGCAGTTCTTC.

A few counts support this clonotype. The V call is TRBV3-1, the J call TRBJ2-2; tentatively, D is TRBD2 (6 bases). This CDR3 contains 15 residues. Trimming left V 3 bases short and J 6 bases short, with 14 bases between. Germline V CDR1 and CDR2: LGHDT, YNNKEL (reference sequence). CDR3 DNA sequence: TGTGCCAGCAGCCAGGGGACTCCTGGGGCCGGGGAGCTGTTTTTT. Protein sequence: CASSQGTPGAGELFF.

This clonotype was seen more than once but under ten times. The genes are TRBV4-3 and TRBJ2-3, with 9 bases that match TRBD1. The CDR3 is 14 residues long. After removal of 4 bases from V and 5 bases from J, the junction contained 4 bases not matched to a gene. Germline CDR1 and CDR2: LGHNA and YSLEER. CDR3 coding DNA: TGCGCCAGCAGCCGGGACAGGGAGATAGATACGCAGTATTTT. It specifies CASSRDREIDTQYF.

This clonotype was seen a handful of times. V and J are TRBV28 and TRBJ2-7; D unresolved. Germline values: CDR1 MDHEN, CDR2 SYDVKM. This CDR3 comprises 12 residues. Trimming cost V 5 bases and J 5 bases, with 10 bases left between them. The CDR3 region has the DNA TGTGCCAGCAGTCTAAGGTGGGACGAGCAGTACTTC. The encoded protein is CASSLRWDEQYF.

This clonotype appeared many times. The chain joins TRBV9 to TRBJ2-1, with 12 positions matching TRBD2. Per the germline V gene, CDR1 is SGDLS and CDR2 is YYNGEE. This CDR3 is built from 19 residues. J lost 2 bases, V lost 0 bases, and 9 bases had no gene match. The CDR3 nucleotides read TGTGCCAGCAGCGTAGGTCAACTAGCGGGAGGTAGGGCCTACAATGAGCAGTTCTTC. Translated: CASSVGQLAGGRAYNEQFF.

The rearrangement links TRBV21-1 to TRBJ2-1; TRBD2 is the table's D call, not checked against the DNA. TRBV21-1 is given as a pseudogene. The CDR3 covers 14 residues. This chain's CDR3 is CASSKKGNSGIQFF. The DNA for the CDR3 is TGTGCCAGCAGCAAAAAGGGGAATAGCGGGATACAGTTCTTC.

This clonotype was found many times. This rearrangement joins TRBV5-5 to TRBJ1-2; 7 bases are shared with TRBD1. The CDR3 is 13 residues long. V shed 3 bases and J 4 bases; nucleotides not matched to a gene: 3. In germline, CDR1 is SGHKS, CDR2 YYEKEE (reference sequence). CDR3 in amino acids: CASSWDSLYGYTF. DNA for the CDR3: TGTGCCAGCAGCTGGGACAGCCTCTATGGCTACACCTTC.

In this sample, this clonotype turned up a few times. The rearrangement uses TRBV5-1 and TRBJ1-1; D is perhaps TRBD1 (5 bases). V was cut by 0 bases and J by 2 bases, with 8 bases left in between. The germline V gene encodes CDR1 SGHRS and CDR2 YFSETQ. This CDR3 has 14 amino acids. CDR3 loop: CASSLGGHNTEAFF. The CDR3 bases are TGCGCCAGCAGCTTGGGGGGCCACAACACTGAAGCTTTCTTT.

Turning to this clonotype: A read error may produce the germline difference seen at one junction end. V is TRBV20-1 and J is TRBJ2-3, with 8 bases identical to TRBD2. The CDR3 is made up of 17 amino acids. CDR1 and CDR2 (germline): DFQATT, SNEGSKA (reference sequence). The CDR3 DNA reads TGCAGTGCTAGTTCCCCCTGGACTAGCCGAAGTTCGGATAGGCAGTATTTT. Protein product: CSASSPWTSRSSDRQYF.

The chain has TRBV18 and TRBJ1-1; TRBD1 matches at 8 bases. The CDR3 has 15 amino acids. Germline V gives CDR1 KGHSH, CDR2 LQKENI. V lost 5 bases, J lost 1 base, and 6 bases stayed unmatched. CDR3 in amino acids: CASSAGQGSNTEAFF. Here the CDR3 DNA reads TGTGCCAGCTCAGCTGGACAGGGATCGAACACTGAAGCTTTCTTT.

The chain recombines TRBV2 with TRBJ1-5; maybe TRBD1 (5 bases). The germline gives CDR1 SNHLY, CDR2 FYNNEI. This CDR3 spans 15 amino acids. With 4 bases removed from V and 0 bases from J, the gap between germline ends came to 10 bases. CDR3: CASSGPGTSNQPQHF. CDR3 bases: TGTGCCAGCAGTGGACCAGGGACTAGCAATCAGCCCCAGCATTTT. The entire variable domain, with the rest obtained from reference TRBV2 and TRBJ1-5, is as follows: EPEVTQTPSHQVTQMGQEVILRCVPISNHLYFYWYRQILGQKVEFLVSFYNNEISEKSEIFDDQFSVERPDGSNFTLKIRSTKLEDSAMYFCASSGPGTSNQPQHFGDGTRLSIL.

The gene calls are TRBV5-6 and TRBJ2-3; the D gene is possibly TRBD2 (5 bases). The V gene lost 4 bases and the J gene lost 4 bases, with 13 bases spanning the gap. Germline lookup yields CDR1 SGHDT and CDR2 YYEEEE. The CDR3 consists of 14 residues. CDR3 protein: CASSRLRGADTQYF. The CDR3 nucleotides read TGTGCCAGCAGCCGCCTCCGGGGAGCAGATACGCAGTATTTT.